This TCR beta chain comes out of a study of T cells in Graves' hyperthyroidism and ophthalmopathy. Points from the study as a whole: Blood shared most expanded thyroid clonotypes above 0.001. Patients with ophthalmopathy were separated from those with stable hyperthyroidism by a 13 V-J model.

RNA transcripts were the template for amplifying TCR beta CDR3 regions. Researchers ran a first-round RT-PCR on the TCR CDR3 using the HTBI primer set. TCRdb analysed the multiplex PCR reads with MiXCR anew, one entry per CDR3 protein. The table lists approximately 200,000 distinct CDR3 sequences, about 18% of them singletons. Patients counted as stable if ophthalmopathy did not develop within 18 months. Diagnoses rested on clinical symptoms, serum thyroxine and TRAb, thyroid ultrasound and orbital computed tomography. This clonotype was recorded many times. Its antigen is still unknown. Germline-derived CDR1 and CDR2 are SQVTM and ANQGSEA. CDR3 length equals 14 residues. The V end lost 0 bases, the J end lost 6 bases, and 13 bases lay between the germline ends.

Input material: blood. The TCR originated in a middle-aged man with Graves' hyperthyroidism. The chain is built from TRBV29-1 and TRBJ2-3, with D possibly TRBD1 on 5 matching bases. The CDR3 reads CSVEDRRVRDTQYF. The CDR3 DNA is TGCAGCGTTGAAGATCGCAGGGTCCGCGATACGCAGTATTTT.